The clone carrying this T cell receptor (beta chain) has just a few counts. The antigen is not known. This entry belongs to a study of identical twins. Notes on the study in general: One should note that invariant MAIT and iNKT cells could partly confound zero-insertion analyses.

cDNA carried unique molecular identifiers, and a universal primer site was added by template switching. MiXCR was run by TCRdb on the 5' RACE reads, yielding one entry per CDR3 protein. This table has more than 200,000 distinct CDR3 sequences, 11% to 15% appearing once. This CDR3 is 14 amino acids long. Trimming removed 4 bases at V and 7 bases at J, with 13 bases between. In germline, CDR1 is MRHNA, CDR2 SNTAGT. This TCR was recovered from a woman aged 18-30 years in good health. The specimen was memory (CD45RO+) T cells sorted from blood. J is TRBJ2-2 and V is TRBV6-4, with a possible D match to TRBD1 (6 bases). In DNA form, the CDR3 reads TGTGCCAGCAGTGGGTCGCCGGACAGCGGGGAGCTGTTTTTT. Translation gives CASSGSPDSGELFF.